Below, 4 T cell receptor beta chains from the same sample are listed, as sequenced in a study of blood T cell repertoires in COVID-19 (dated by TCRdb to 2018 to 2020). Libraries came from the immunoSEQ multiplex PCR assay. TCRdb limited this immuneACCESS table to in-frame rearrangements with V and J called. A share of clones is missing; checked studies link under half to unresolved V genes, and the rest is unexplained. This sample comprises 120,000 or so clones, roughly 86% of them detected only once. The ten largest clones add up to 3.5% to 4.5% of the sample. Source material: peripheral blood. The receptor source for this set is a woman in her sixties or seventies with acute or convalescent COVID-19.

CDR3 residues: CASSSGTGSSYEQYF. The DNA for the CDR3 is TGTGCCAGCAGCTCCGGGACAGGTTCGTCCTACGAGCAGTACTTC. The chain employs TRBV6-6 and TRBJ2-7, with 8 nucleotides matching TRBD1. CDR3 size: 15 residues. From germline, CDR1 is MNHNY and CDR2 SVGAGI (reference sequence). V lost 6 bases to trimming and J lost 1 base; unmatched junction nucleotides: 8.

The V call is TRBV15, the J call TRBJ1-4, with a weak D call TRBD1 (6 bases). Trimming pared 5 bases from V and 8 bases from J, leaving 15 bases between. The CDR3 covers 14 residues. CDR1 and CDR2 from the germline V gene are LNHNV and YYDKDF (reference sequence). The CDR3 reads CATSDPGHREKLFF. The CDR3 region has the DNA TGTGCCACCAGCGACCCGGGACATCGCGAAAAACTGTTTTTT.

V and J are TRBV10-2 and TRBJ1-1; 8 bases map to TRBD1. This CDR3 has 13 residues. CDR1 and CDR2 from the germline V gene are WSHSY and SAAADI. J lost 7 bases, V lost 6 bases, and 7 bases had no gene match. This CDR3 reads CASSRTGKGEAFF. The CDR3, as DNA: TGCGCCAGCAGCCGGACAGGGAAGGGTGAAGCTTTCTTT.

V and J are TRBV5-4 and TRBJ2-2, with 9 bases matching TRBD2. The CDR3 extends over 16 amino acids. V lost 4 bases, J lost 5 bases, and 9 bases stayed unmatched. The germline gives CDR1 SGHNT, CDR2 YYREEE (reference sequence). The chain's CDR3 is CASSTAAGGFTGELFF. Written as DNA, the CDR3 is TGTGCCAGCAGCACCGCAGCGGGAGGATTTACCGGGGAGCTGTTTTTT.